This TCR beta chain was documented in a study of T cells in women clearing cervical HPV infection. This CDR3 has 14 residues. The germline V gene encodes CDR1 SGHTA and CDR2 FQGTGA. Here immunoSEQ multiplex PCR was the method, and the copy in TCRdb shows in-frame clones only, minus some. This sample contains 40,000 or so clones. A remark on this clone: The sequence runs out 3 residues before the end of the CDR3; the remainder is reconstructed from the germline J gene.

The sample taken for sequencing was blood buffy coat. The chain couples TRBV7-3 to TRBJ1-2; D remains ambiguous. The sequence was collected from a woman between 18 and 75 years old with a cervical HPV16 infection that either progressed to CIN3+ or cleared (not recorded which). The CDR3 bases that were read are TGTGCCAGCAGCTATAGCGGGAGCACAGATACC. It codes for CASSYSGSTDT. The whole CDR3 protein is CASSYSGSTDTYTF.